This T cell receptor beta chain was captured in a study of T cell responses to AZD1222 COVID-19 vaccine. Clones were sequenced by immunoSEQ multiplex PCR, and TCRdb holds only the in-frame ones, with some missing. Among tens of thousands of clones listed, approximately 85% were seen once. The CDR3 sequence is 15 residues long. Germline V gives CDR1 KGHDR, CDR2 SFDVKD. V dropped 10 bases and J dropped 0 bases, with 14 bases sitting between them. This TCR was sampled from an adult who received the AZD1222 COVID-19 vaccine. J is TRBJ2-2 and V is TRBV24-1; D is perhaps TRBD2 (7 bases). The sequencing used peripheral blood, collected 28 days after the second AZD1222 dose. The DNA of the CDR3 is TGTGCCACGAGGGGCGGGGGCGCGAACACCGGGGAGCTGTTTTTT. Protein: CATRGGGANTGELFF.